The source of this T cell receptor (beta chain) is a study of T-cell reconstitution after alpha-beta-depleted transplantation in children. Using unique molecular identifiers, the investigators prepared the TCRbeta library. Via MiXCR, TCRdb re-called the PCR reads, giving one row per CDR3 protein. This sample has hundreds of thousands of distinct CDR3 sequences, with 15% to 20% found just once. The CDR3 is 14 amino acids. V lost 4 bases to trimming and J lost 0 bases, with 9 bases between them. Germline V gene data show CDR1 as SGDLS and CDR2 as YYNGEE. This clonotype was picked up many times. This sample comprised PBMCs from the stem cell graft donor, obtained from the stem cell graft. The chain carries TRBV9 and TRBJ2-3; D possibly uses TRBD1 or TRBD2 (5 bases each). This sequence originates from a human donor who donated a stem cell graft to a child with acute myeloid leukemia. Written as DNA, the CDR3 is TGTGCCAGCAGCTATTGGGACAGCACAGATACGCAGTATTTT. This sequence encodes CASSYWDSTDTQYF.